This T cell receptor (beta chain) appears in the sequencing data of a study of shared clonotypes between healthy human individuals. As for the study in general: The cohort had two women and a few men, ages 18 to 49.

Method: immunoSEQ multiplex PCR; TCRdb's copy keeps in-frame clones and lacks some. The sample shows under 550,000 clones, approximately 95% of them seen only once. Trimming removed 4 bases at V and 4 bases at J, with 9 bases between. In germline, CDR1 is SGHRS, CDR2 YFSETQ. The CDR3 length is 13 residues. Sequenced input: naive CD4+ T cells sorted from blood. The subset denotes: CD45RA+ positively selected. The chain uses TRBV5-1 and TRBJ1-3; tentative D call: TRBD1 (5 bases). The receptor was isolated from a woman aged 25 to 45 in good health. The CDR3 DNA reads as TGCGCCAGCAGCAGGGGTTACGGAAACACCATATATTTT. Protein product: CASSRGYGNTIYF.